The 29 T cell receptor beta chains below were found in one sample sequenced in a study of cytomegalovirus exposure and HLA in healthy donors. In the PCR, 60 Vbeta and 13 Jbeta primers were used. Data came from immunoSEQ multiplex PCR; TCRdb stores just in-frame clones and leaves some out. The sample shows about 200,000 clones, about 90% of them seen only once. The sequenced sample was PBMCs. All receptors come from a man aged 25-45 years in good health and CMV-seronegative.

J is TRBJ2-7 and V is TRBV7-9, with D perhaps matching TRBD2 (6 bases). Between the trimmed V and J ends, which lost 6 bases and 7 bases, there was a span of 13 bases. Germline loops: CDR1 SEHNR, CDR2 FQNEAQ (reference sequence). CDR3 length: 12 amino acids. The chain's CDR3 is CASSTGTREQYF. The CDR3 DNA reads as TGTGCCAGCAGTACCGGGACTCGGGAGCAGTACTTC.

With regard to this clone: The conserved closing phenylalanine or tryptophan is absent in this CDR3, likely reflecting a read error. The chain combines TRBV4-2 with TRBJ1-2; D call uncertain. V gave up 6 bases and J gave up 2 bases, with 4 bases separating them. Germline V gene data show CDR1 as LGHNA and CDR2 as YNFKEQ. This CDR3 contains 11 residues. The CDR3 protein is CASRSNYGYTL. As DNA, the CDR3 is TGTGCCAGCAGATCAAACTATGGCTACACCCTC.

The chain has TRBV18 and TRBJ2-7; TRBD1 aligns across 8 bases. Germline lookup yields CDR1 KGHSH and CDR2 LQKENI. J was trimmed by 3 bases and V by 9 bases; bases with no gene match: 13. The CDR3 spans 15 residues. In DNA, the CDR3 is TGTGCCAGTTCAGAAAGCCGGACAGGGTTCTACGAGCAGTACTTC. Protein product: CASSESRTGFYEQYF.

The chain joins TRBV6-5 to TRBJ2-5; 8 bases align to TRBD1. Trimming at V came to 4 bases and at J to 12 bases, leaving 16 bases not matched to a gene. Germline CDR1 and CDR2: MNHEY and SVGAGI. This CDR3 is 15 amino acids long. CDR3 bases: TGTGCCAGCAGTTTAACCGGGACAGGCACTATAGATAAGTACTTC. As protein: CASSLTGTGTIDKYF.

This chain links TRBV10-2 with TRBJ1-1; tentatively, D is TRBD1 (6 bases). CDR1 is WSHSY and CDR2 is SAAADI in the germline V gene. The CDR3 length is 13 residues. Deletions cut 6 bases from V and 6 bases from J, with 14 bases between. The CDR3 loop reads CASSRSGVPEAFF. In nucleotides, the CDR3 is TGCGCCAGCAGCCGCTCAGGGGTCCCTGAAGCTTTCTTT.

This clone was counted once. J is TRBJ1-2 and V is TRBV7-6; TRBD1 matches at 7 bases. The J segment lost 4 bases and the V segment lost 0 bases, leaving 5 bases of the junction unmatched. Germline V gene lookup returns CDR1 SGHVS and CDR2 FNYEAQ. The CDR3 runs to 15 residues. The CDR3 here is CASSLAIGQAYGYTF. The DNA for the CDR3 is TGTGCCAGCAGCTTAGCAATAGGACAGGCCTATGGCTACACCTTC.

V is TRBV5-6 and J is TRBJ2-1; 12 bases are shared with TRBD2. In germline, CDR1 is SGHDT, CDR2 YYEEEE. This CDR3 spans 14 amino acids. V was pared by 4 bases and J by 6 bases, with 2 bases of the junction left unmatched. CDR3 sequence reads: CASSTSGGSNEQFF. Written as DNA, the CDR3 is TGTGCCAGCAGCACTAGCGGGGGGTCCAATGAGCAGTTCTTC.

The rearrangement joins TRBV5-8 to TRBJ2-2; 8 nucleotides align to TRBD2. The V gene's germline CDR1 is SGHTS and CDR2 YDEGEE. CDR3 length: 16 residues. V gave up 4 bases and J gave up 6 bases; unmatched junction bases: 11. The CDR3 coding sequence is TGTGCCAGCAGCCCCCTTGGGGCGGGAGGAGCCGGGGAGCTGTTTTTT. Amino acid sequence: CASSPLGAGGAGELFF.

As DNA, the CDR3 is TGTGCTAGTGGCCCAACTAGCGGGGGCCTGTATTTT. This gives the protein CASGPTSGGLYF. V is TRBV12-5 and J is TRBJ2-3; 11 nucleotides match TRBD2. The germline gives CDR1 LGHNT, CDR2 FRNRAP. This CDR3 contains 12 residues. V lost 6 bases, J lost 14 bases, and 7 bases stayed unmatched. Variable domain in full (rest from reference TRBV12-5 and TRBJ2-3): DARVTQTPRHKVTEMGQEVTMRCQPILGHNTVFWYRQTMMQGLELLAYFRNRAPLDDSGMPKDRFSAEMPDATLATLKIQPSEPRDSAVYFCASGPTSGGLYFGPGTRLTVL.

The CDR3 bases are TGTGCCAGCAGCGTATTTCTGCGGGGGGACACCGGGGAGCTGTTTTTT. Translated, it gives CASSVFLRGDTGELFF. The chain employs TRBV9 and TRBJ2-2, with 8 positions matching TRBD2. The V and J ends lost 1 base and 3 bases, in that order; junction bases with no gene match: 5. This CDR3 is built from 16 residues. Per the germline V gene, CDR1 is SGDLS and CDR2 is YYNGEE.

The V gene is TRBV19, the J gene TRBJ2-7; 12 bases fit TRBD2. This CDR3 comprises 16 residues. Germline V gene sequence: CDR1 LNHDA, CDR2 SQIVND (reference sequence). The V and J ends lost 5 bases and 6 bases, in that order; junction bases with no gene match: 11. The CDR3 spells CASSSRTSGTMGEQYF. The CDR3 coding sequence is TGTGCCAGTAGTTCCCGGACTAGCGGGACAATGGGCGAGCAGTACTTC.

In its sample, this clone was seen a few times. One junction end does not reproduce the germline sequence, and a read error may be involved. The rearrangement joins TRBV7-7 to TRBJ2-3; 10 nucleotides line up with TRBD1. The CDR3 extends over 14 amino acids. Germline V gene sequence: CDR1 SSHAT, CDR2 FNYEAQ (reference sequence). CDR3 bases: TGTGCTAGCAGCTTAGGGGGACAGGGGTCCTCGCAGTATTTT. Translating gives CASSLGGQGSSQYF. The full variable domain, rest sourced from reference TRBV7-7 and TRBJ2-3, is GAGVSQSPRYKVTKRGQDVTLRCDPISSHATLYWYQQALGQGPEFLTYFNYEAQPDKSGLPSDRFSAERPEGSISTLTIQRTEQRDSAMYRCASSLGGQGSSQYFGPGTRLTVL.

This clone has a handful of counts. The chain joins TRBV18 to TRBJ1-4; unclear D gene. V dropped 3 bases and J dropped 8 bases, with 16 bases sitting between them. CDR1 and CDR2 from the germline V gene are KGHSH and LQKENI. This CDR3 contains 15 residues. This CDR3 reads CASSPVAGAGEKLFF. The CDR3 coding sequence is TGTGCCAGCTCACCGGTTGCGGGTGCGGGCGAAAAACTGTTTTTT.

The CDR3 coding sequence is TGCGCCAGCAGCCCCGGAGGCTCCTACAATGAGCAGTTCTTC. Amino acids: CASSPGGSYNEQFF. The chain links TRBV4-3 to TRBJ2-1, with D possibly TRBD2 on 5 matching bases. The CDR3 extends over 14 amino acids. Per germline, CDR1 LGHNA and CDR2 YSLEER. Trimming cost V 4 bases and J 0 bases, with 7 bases left between them.

The chain combines TRBV19 with TRBJ1-5; D gene uncertain. V was shortened by 7 bases and J by 2 bases, with 6 bases between the two germline ends. Looked up from germline, CDR1 is LNHDA and CDR2 is SQIVND (reference sequence). The CDR3 runs to 12 residues. In nucleotides, the CDR3 is TGTGCCAGTAATCAGGGCAATCAGCCCCAGCATTTT. Protein: CASNQGNQPQHF.

This chain joins TRBV2 and TRBJ1-1; no clear D gene. Germline CDR1 and CDR2: SNHLY and FYNNEI. The V end lost 8 bases, the J end lost 1 base, and 8 bases lay between the germline ends. The CDR3 totals 12 residues. The CDR3 sequence is CASLSKNTEAFF. The CDR3 region has the DNA TGTGCCAGCCTAAGCAAGAACACTGAAGCTTTCTTT.

This clone appeared a single time. V is TRBV19 and J is TRBJ2-3; TRBD2 aligns across 10 bases. Germline CDR1 reads LNHDA; CDR2 reads SQIVND (reference sequence). This CDR3 is 15 amino acids long. V lost 1 base, J lost 9 bases, and 7 bases stayed unmatched. CDR3 in DNA: TGTGCCAGTAGTATAGGACTAGCGGGCACAATCACGCAGTATTTT. This sequence encodes CASSIGLAGTITQYF.

The genes are TRBV5-1 and TRBJ1-1, with TRBD1 identical over 7 bases. This CDR3 region has 17 residues. Germline CDR1 reads SGHRS; CDR2 reads YFSETQ. V lost 3 bases to trimming and J lost 3 bases; unmatched junction nucleotides: 14. The CDR3 DNA reads TGCGCCAGCAGCTCCCGAAGACAGGGTCGGGTTCACACTGAAGCTTTCTTT. Translating gives CASSSRRQGRVHTEAFF.

This clone has only one observation. The chain combines TRBV28 with TRBJ2-5; D is unresolved. Trimming cost V 6 bases and J 5 bases, with 16 bases left between them. Germline loops: CDR1 MDHEN, CDR2 SYDVKM. The CDR3 totals 14 residues. The CDR3 sequence is CASREGGQRETQYF. DNA for the CDR3: TGTGCCAGCAGAGAAGGCGGCCAACGGGAGACCCAGTACTTC.

The genes are TRBV4-2 and TRBJ1-3, with D possibly matching TRBD1 (5 bases). The CDR3 is 15 residues long. V was shortened by 1 base and J by 2 bases, with 9 bases between the two germline ends. CDR1 LGHNA and CDR2 YNFKEQ come from the germline V gene. As DNA, the CDR3 is TGTGCCAGCAGCCAAGCTACCAGGGCTGGAAACACCATATATTTT. As protein: CASSQATRAGNTIYF.

This clone was found once. The rearrangement joins TRBV19 to TRBJ1-6; unclear D gene. This CDR3 contains 14 residues. V was shortened by 7 bases and J by 6 bases, with 13 bases between the two germline ends. In germline, CDR1 is LNHDA, CDR2 SQIVND (reference sequence). The CDR3 nucleotides read TGTGCCAGTAATTTGGAGTACGGTAATTCACCCCTCCACTTT. Translating it yields CASNLEYGNSPLHF.

The chain couples TRBV4-2 to TRBJ2-1; the match to TRBD2 covers 14 bases. This CDR3 comprises 17 residues. CDR1 and CDR2 (germline): LGHNA, YNFKEQ. V lost 0 bases to trimming and J lost 8 bases; unmatched junction nucleotides: 6. CDR3 sequence reads: CASSQEWTSGGMDEQFF. The CDR3 DNA is TGTGCCAGCAGCCAAGAGTGGACTAGCGGGGGGATGGATGAGCAGTTCTTC.

The chain combines TRBV4-2 with TRBJ2-3; 10 bases align to TRBD2. This CDR3 contains 18 residues. From germline, CDR1 is LGHNA and CDR2 YNFKEQ. V lost 1 base, J lost 6 bases, and 13 bases stayed unmatched. The chain's CDR3 is CASSQGLAGVVVMDTQYF. Here the CDR3 DNA reads TGTGCCAGCAGCCAAGGGCTAGCGGGAGTCGTTGTGATGGATACGCAGTATTTT.

This chain joins TRBV5-1 and TRBJ2-2; TRBD1 matches at 11 bases. Looked up from germline, CDR1 is SGHRS and CDR2 is YFSETQ. The trim removed 7 bases at V and 3 bases at J, leaving 2 bases unmatched. The CDR3 sequence is 14 residues long. The CDR3 DNA is TGCGCCAGCCGGGACAGGGGGGACACCGGGGAGCTGTTTTTT. Translating it yields CASRDRGDTGELFF. Looking up the rest from reference TRBV5-1 and TRBJ2-2 gives the full variable domain: KAGVTQTPRYLIKTRGQQVTLSCSPISGHRSVSWYQQTPGQGLQFLFEYFSETQRNKGNFPGRFSGRQFSNSRSEMNVSTLELGDSALYLCASRDRGDTGELFFGEGSRLTVL.

The CDR3 protein is CASSLEAGYGYTF. Here the CDR3 DNA reads TGCGCCAGCAGCTTGGAGGCAGGGTACGGCTACACCTTC. The V and J genes are TRBV5-1 and TRBJ1-2; D might be TRBD1 (5 bases). The V and J ends lost 0 bases and 8 bases respectively, with 11 bases between them. Germline CDR1 reads SGHRS; CDR2 reads YFSETQ. This CDR3 spans 13 amino acids. Supplemented by reference TRBV5-1 and TRBJ1-2, the full variable domain reads KAGVTQTPRYLIKTRGQQVTLSCSPISGHRSVSWYQQTPGQGLQFLFEYFSETQRNKGNFPGRFSGRQFSNSRSEMNVSTLELGDSALYLCASSLEAGYGYTFGSGTRLTVV.

V and J are TRBV7-9 and TRBJ1-4; no clear D gene. Germline-derived CDR1 and CDR2 are SEHNR and FQNEAQ (reference sequence). V lost 8 bases and J lost 0, with 19 bases in between. The CDR3 is 17 residues long. The CDR3 is CASASPSLVATNEKLFF. The CDR3 DNA is TGTGCCAGCGCCTCCCCTAGCCTAGTTGCAACTAATGAAAAACTGTTTTTT. Full variable domain (outside the CDR3, taken from reference TRBV7-9 and TRBJ1-4): DTGVSQNPRHKITKRGQNVTFRCDPISEHNRLYWYRQTLGQGPEFLTYFQNEAQLEKSRLLSDRFSAERPKGSFSTLEIQRTEQGDSAMYLCASASPSLVATNEKLFFGSGTQLSVL.

The chain uses TRBV28 and TRBJ1-2, with 9 bases aligning to TRBD1. Germline lookup yields CDR1 MDHEN and CDR2 SYDVKM. The trim removed 6 bases at V and 3 bases at J, leaving 5 bases unmatched. The CDR3 extends over 14 amino acids. The chain's CDR3 is CASRQQGADYGYTF. The CDR3 DNA is TGTGCCAGCAGACAACAGGGGGCCGACTATGGCTACACCTTC.

The rearrangement joins TRBV4-2 to TRBJ1-1, with 10 bases identical to TRBD1. Germline V CDR1 and CDR2: LGHNA, YNFKEQ. V dropped 4 bases and J dropped 4; count of bases not matched to a gene: 9. This CDR3 comprises 16 residues. The CDR3 loop reads CASSPEPGQGRTEAFF. For the CDR3, the DNA is TGTGCCAGCAGCCCGGAACCGGGACAGGGGCGCACTGAAGCTTTCTTT.

The V and J genes are TRBV5-1 and TRBJ2-1; 9 nucleotides match TRBD1. This CDR3 contains 15 residues. Germline lookup yields CDR1 SGHRS and CDR2 YFSETQ. J was trimmed by 2 bases and V by 7 bases; bases with no gene match: 7. The CDR3 DNA reads TGCGCCAGCGCGCCGGGACAGGGCACCTACAATGAGCAGTTCTTC. This sequence encodes CASAPGQGTYNEQFF.